The source of this T cell receptor beta chain is a study of CD8+CD57+ T cells in acquired aplastic anemia. TCR beta VDJ and CDR3 were profiled, and genomic DNA was the template. MiXCR, run by TCRdb on the reads, gives a single entry per CDR3 protein. The data show over 150,000 distinct CDR3 sequences, nearly 50% seen once. General study results and limits: There were 25 to 35 CD8+ CDR3 sequences that occurred in both patients and controls.

Patients chosen for sequencing had shown CD8+CD57+ cell expansion by flow cytometry. Each patient had severe acquired aplastic anemia. Sampling of blood occurred while the patients had still received no therapy. This clonotype was seen repeatedly, ten times or more. As yet, its antigen is unknown. Germline and junction disagree at one end, which may indicate a read error. Sequences were obtained from sorted CD4+, CD8+, or CD8+CD57+ T cells (not recorded which) from PBMCs. The receptor's source is a human donor with aplastic anemia.

Written as DNA, the CDR3 is TGCGCCAGCAGTGTCGGGAGCTCTGGAAACACCATATATTTT. It encodes CASSVGSSGNTIYF. The gene calls are TRBV9 and TRBJ1-3; D unclear. There are 14 residues in the CDR3. Germline V gene sequence: CDR1 SGDLS, CDR2 YYNGEE.